Shown below are 17 T cell receptor beta chains from a single sample sequenced in a study of blood T cell repertoires in COVID-19. Only in-frame clones appear in the TCRdb table, and some are missing; sequencing was by immunoSEQ multiplex PCR. The repertoire consists of about 170,000 clones, with more than 70% occurring once and the leading ten covering less than 20%. The sample consisted of peripheral blood. Source of these receptors: a woman in her seventies who had recovered from COVID-19.

This clone was counted between two and nine times. The chain uses TRBV4-1 and TRBJ2-5, with TRBD1 matching over 9 bases. The V segment lost 3 bases and the J segment 5 bases; nucleotides outside the gene matches: 13. Per germline, CDR1 MGHRA and CDR2 YSYEKL. The CDR3 is 17 amino acids. The CDR3 here is CASSHPKGTGSGETQYF. The CDR3 bases are TGCGCCAGCAGCCACCCAAAGGGGACAGGGTCCGGGGAGACCCAGTACTTC.

This clone was picked up a small number of times. The V and J genes are TRBV4-2 and TRBJ1-2; D gene unclear. In germline, CDR1 is LGHNA, CDR2 YNFKEQ. The ends were cut back, 1 base at V and 3 bases at J, with 6 bases in the middle. This CDR3 has 13 amino acids. The CDR3 region is CASSQVEDYGYTF. DNA of the CDR3: TGTGCCAGCAGCCAAGTGGAGGACTATGGCTACACCTTC.

The CDR3 reads CASTTGFGDYGYTF. CDR3 DNA sequence: TGTGCCAGCACGACGGGGTTTGGGGACTATGGCTACACCTTC. The genes are TRBV18 and TRBJ1-2; D gene unclear. The germline V and J ends were trimmed by 8 bases and 3 bases, with 16 bases remaining between them. The CDR3 extends over 14 amino acids. Germline V gene sequence: CDR1 KGHSH, CDR2 LQKENI.

J is TRBJ1-5 and V is TRBV28; D possibly corresponds to TRBD1 (5 bases). This CDR3 spans 16 amino acids. From germline, CDR1 is MDHEN and CDR2 SYDVKM. Trimming removed 5 bases from V and 3 bases from J, with 17 bases in between. The CDR3 spells CASSPSMGGDNQPQHF. CDR3 bases: TGTGCCAGCAGTCCATCAATGGGGGGGGACAATCAGCCCCAGCATTTT.

This sequence joins TRBV10-3 and TRBJ1-5, with 7 bases identical to TRBD1. Germline lookup yields CDR1 ENHRY and CDR2 SYGVKD. The CDR3 extends over 13 amino acids. The ends lost 11 bases at V and 6 bases at J; junction bases unmatched: 10. The CDR3 spells CAVGPGGSQPQHF. CDR3 nucleotide sequence: TGTGCCGTGGGTCCAGGGGGAAGTCAGCCCCAGCATTTT.

The genes are TRBV18 and TRBJ1-3; TRBD1 aligns across 8 bases. V was pared by 0 bases and J by 0 bases, with 1 base of the junction left unmatched. The CDR3 runs to 16 residues. Germline V CDR1 and CDR2: KGHSH, LQKENI. The CDR3, as DNA: TGTGCCAGCTCACCACCCACAGGGGGCTCTGGAAACACCATATATTTT. Protein: CASSPPTGGSGNTIYF.

The rearrangement joins TRBV9 to TRBJ2-3; D is unclear. Germline lookup yields CDR1 SGDLS and CDR2 YYNGEE. This CDR3 is 12 amino acids long. V gave up 4 bases and J gave up 6 bases, with 9 bases separating them. CDR3 amino acids: CASSPRADTQYF. In DNA, the CDR3 is TGTGCCAGCAGCCCCCGCGCGGATACGCAGTATTTT.

This chain links TRBV2 with TRBJ1-4; 7 bases are shared with TRBD1. The CDR3 is 15 amino acids. V lost 5 bases and J lost 7; bases outside the gene matches: 10. Germline CDR1 is SNHLY and CDR2 is FYNNEI. CDR3 loop: CASSILTGQGEKLFF. DNA of the CDR3: TGTGCCAGCAGTATCCTGACAGGGCAAGGTGAAAAACTGTTTTTT.

As regards this clone: This sample also contains other DNA sequences that code for the same CDR3. The chain has TRBV27 and TRBJ2-6; unclear D gene. Germline lookup yields CDR1 MNHEY and CDR2 SMNVEV (reference sequence). This CDR3 contains 13 residues. Trimming took 3 bases from V and 4 from J, leaving 4 bases between them. The CDR3 region is CASSLAGANVLTF. CDR3 sequence (DNA): TGTGCCAGCAGTTTGGCCGGGGCCAACGTCCTGACTTTC.

The chain uses TRBV28 and TRBJ2-1; 7 nucleotides align to TRBD2. Germline assignment: CDR1 MDHEN and CDR2 SYDVKM. The CDR3 extends over 15 amino acids. The J segment lost 4 bases and the V segment lost 7 bases, leaving 10 bases of the junction unmatched. The CDR3 DNA reads as TGTGCCAGCACCCTTAGCGGGCTAGCTTACAATGAGCAGTTCTTC. It specifies CASTLSGLAYNEQFF.

The V and J genes are TRBV3-1 (or the pseudogene TRBV3-2) and TRBJ2-7; TRBD1 agrees at 8 bases. Germline V gene data show CDR1 as LGHDT and CDR2 as YNNKEL (reference sequence). Losses at the gene ends were 10 bases for V and 4 bases for J; bases not matched to a gene: 3. This CDR3 spans 11 amino acids. This chain's CDR3 is CATRTGYEQYF. CDR3 nucleotide sequence: TGTGCCACCAGGACAGGGTACGAGCAGTACTTC.

This clone was seen a single time. In DNA form, the CDR3 reads TGTGCCAGCAGCCAAGGGACCCCTCACCCCCTAGCGGGAGGCTACGAGCAGTACTTC. Its protein is CASSQGTPHPLAGGYEQYF. The chain uses TRBV3-1 (or the pseudogene TRBV3-2) and TRBJ2-7; 11 bases are shared with TRBD2. After removal of 1 base from V and 3 bases from J, the junction contained 14 bases not matched to a gene. CDR3 length: 19 residues. The germline V gene encodes CDR1 LGHDT and CDR2 YNNKEL (reference sequence).

The chain carries TRBV6-5 and TRBJ1-2; possibly TRBD1 for D (5 bases). The CDR3 length is 14 residues. Looked up from germline, CDR1 is MNHEY and CDR2 is SVGAGI. V was cut by 6 bases and J by 4 bases, with 15 bases left in between. CDR3 amino acids: CASSPGHGSYGYTF. CDR3 DNA: TGTGCCAGCAGCCCCGGACACGGATCCTATGGCTACACCTTC.

The rearrangement uses TRBV5-6 and TRBJ1-2, with 8 bases matching TRBD1. The CDR3 sequence is 16 residues long. Germline V gene sequence: CDR1 SGHDT, CDR2 YYEEEE. The V and J ends lost 5 bases and 4 bases, in that order; junction bases with no gene match: 13. CDR3: CASRTAGGSFSYGYTF. In DNA form, the CDR3 reads TGTGCCAGCAGAACCGCAGGGGGCTCGTTCAGCTATGGCTACACCTTC.

This CDR3 reads CASSPAGGHYGYTF. CDR3 DNA: TGTGCCAGCAGCCCGGCCGGGGGGCACTATGGCTACACCTTC. The J gene is TRBJ1-2, the V gene TRBV7-9; TRBD1 might be the D (6 bases). Germline V gene sequence: CDR1 SEHNR, CDR2 FQNEAQ (reference sequence). The CDR3 extends over 14 amino acids. Trimming cost V 5 bases and J 3 bases, with 13 bases left between them.

Only one count was recorded for this clone. The genes are TRBV7-9 and TRBJ1-1, with D perhaps TRBD1 (6 bases). Germline loops: CDR1 SEHNR, CDR2 FQNEAQ (reference sequence). V was pared by 3 bases and J by 3 bases, with 11 bases between. The CDR3 is 14 residues long. The CDR3 region is CASSLGHWDTEAFF. DNA for the CDR3: TGTGCCAGCAGCTTGGGACATTGGGACACTGAAGCTTTCTTT.

The rearrangement links TRBV18 to TRBJ2-7, with D possibly being TRBD2 (6 bases). CDR1 and CDR2 from the germline V gene are KGHSH and LQKENI. Trimming left V 2 bases short and J 1 base short, with 9 bases between. The CDR3 length is 14 residues. DNA of the CDR3: TGTGCCAGCTCACCAGGGGACTGGTCCTACGAGCAGTACTTC. Its translation is CASSPGDWSYEQYF.